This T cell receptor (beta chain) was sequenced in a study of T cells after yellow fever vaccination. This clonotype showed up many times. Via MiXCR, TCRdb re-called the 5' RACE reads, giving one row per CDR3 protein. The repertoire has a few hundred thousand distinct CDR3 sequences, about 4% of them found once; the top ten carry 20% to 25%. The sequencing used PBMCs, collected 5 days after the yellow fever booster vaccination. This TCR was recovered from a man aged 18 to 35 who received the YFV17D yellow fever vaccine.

CDR3 region: CASSDRVGQPQHF. In DNA, the CDR3 is TGTGCCAGCAGCGACAGGGTGGGTCAGCCCCAGCATTTT. The chain is built from TRBV6-2 or TRBV6-3 and TRBJ1-5; TRBD1 matches at 7 bases. This CDR3 contains 13 residues. V dropped 6 bases and J dropped 6; count of bases not matched to a gene: 5. Germline V gene sequence: CDR1 MNHEY, CDR2 SVGEGT.